The rows below give T cell receptor beta chains drawn from one sample of a study of T cells in localized non-small cell lung cancer. The repertoire was sequenced with immunoSEQ multiplex PCR; TCRdb's copy has only in-frame clones and lacks some. The sample has 90,000 to 95,000 clones, about 91% seen once. Material: peripheral blood, obtained before any cancer treatment. The receptors come from a man aged 40-75 years with stage I squamous cell lung carcinoma. CDR3s leave out the opening cysteine and the closing phenylalanine or tryptophan.

j_call v_call cdr3_aa
TRBJ2-7 TRBV5-1 ASSQRIAYEQY
TRBJ1-4 TRBV10-2 ASSESGVDEKLF
TRBJ2-5 TRBV4-1 ASSQDTASETQY
TRBJ1-4 TRBV7-2 ASSSQGEKLF
TRBJ1-2 TRBV2 ASREGQVGYYGYT
TRBJ2-5 TRBV5-1 ASSPRGTSGGRETQY
TRBJ2-5 TRBV20-1 SAQLSETQY
TRBJ2-5 TRBV11-3 ASSPKGGNQETQY
TRBJ2-5 TRBV9 ASSVPPGLAGMEETQY
TRBJ2-3 TRBV2 ASSLGTALATQY
TRBJ2-1 TRBV5-1 ASSSLRDYLYNEQF
TRBJ2-7 TRBV10-3 AISESARAGVTYEQY
TRBJ1-2 TRBV19 ASSRTVAANYGYT
TRBJ1-4 TRBV28 ASSFTGGDEKLF
TRBJ2-5 TRBV6-1 ASSVQGAGMKTQY
TRBJ1-2 TRBV5-6 ASSLAGYGYT
TRBJ1-1 TRBV5-6 ASSLVRDTEAF
TRBJ1-1 TRBV27 ASSLYRRGRVSEAF
TRBJ2-3 TRBV7-6 ASSLAVKGRREHHTQY
TRBJ2-6 TRBV6-4 ASSDVAAGANVLT
TRBJ2-1 TRBV7-2 ASSLVAGGIYNEQF
TRBJ2-3 TRBV9 ASSVDTVHTDTQY
TRBJ2-3 TRBV9 ASSVEGTGGSPDTQY
TRBJ2-7 TRBV5-1 ASSFYPTLYEQY
TRBJ1-5 TRBV6-1 ASSPPNQPQH
TRBJ2-5 TRBV7-2 ASSVTAGQQETQY
TRBJ1-2 TRBV18 ASSPSANNYGYT
TRBJ1-3 TRBV6-5 ASSSHKAASGNTIY
TRBJ1-6 TRBV19 ASKGRNYNSPLH
TRBJ1-5 TRBV19 ASSIGTGSPQPQH
TRBJ2-7 TRBV9 ASSVEGHGYEQY
TRBJ1-1 TRBV2 ASSVTEDTEAF
TRBJ2-7 TRBV7-2 ASSRQIVYEQY
TRBJ2-1 TRBV7-2 ASSFFSGGRYNEQF
TRBJ1-3 TRBV9 ASSPGAATGNTIY
TRBJ2-7 TRBV4-1 ASSQEPPDYEQY
TRBJ1-1 TRBV19 ASSIYRGEVNTEAF
TRBJ1-6 TRBV7-6 ASSLEQGRSPLH
TRBJ1-5 TRBV11-3 ASSLPRDRKNSNQPQH
TRBJ2-1 TRBV5-1 ASSSNRDNEQF
TRBJ1-5 TRBV18 ASSPSTETYSNQPQH
TRBJ1-2 TRBV6-1 ASSEEGRLYGYT
TRBJ2-5 TRBV4-2 ASSQDLQETQY
TRBJ2-7 TRBV7-9 ASSLVLTGIYEQY
TRBJ1-2 TRBV11-2 ASSLDGGAGYGYT
TRBJ1-5 TRBV18 ASSPGGPQH
TRBJ1-1 TRBV7-9 ASSLNGRGNTEAF
TRBJ2-3 TRBV27 ASSLGQWGTQY
TRBJ1-1 TRBV6-5 ASSSGNTAEAF